Each of the 7 T cell receptor beta chains below was sequenced from the same sample in a study of T-cell reconstitution after alpha-beta-depleted transplantation in children. Unique molecular identifiers featured in how the TCRbeta library was prepared. TCRdb called the PCR reads again in MiXCR, with one record for every CDR3 protein. Of 900,000 or so distinct CDR3 sequences in the sample, about 16% are singletons; the top ten hold approximately 4.5%. The sample in question was PBMCs, mostly from graft donor cells, obtained 360 days after TCRalphabeta/CD19-depleted stem cell transplant. All receptors come from a male patient younger than 18 who had a stem cell transplant for acute lymphoblastic leukemia, so the T cells may come from the graft donor.

Ten or more counts support this clonotype. This chain links TRBV7-6 with TRBJ2-5; TRBD2 aligns across 7 bases. CDR1 is SGHVS, CDR2 FNYEAQ, per germline. Trimming removed 5 bases from V and 2 bases from J; junction bases left unmatched: 8. This CDR3 has 15 amino acids. The CDR3 here is CASSPLSGLQETQYF. CDR3 in DNA: TGTGCCAGCAGCCCGCTTAGCGGGCTGCAAGAGACCCAGTACTTC.

This clonotype was observed a handful of times. V gene TRBV4-2 combines with J gene TRBJ2-7; the match to TRBD2 covers 8 bases. V gave up 0 bases and J gave up 5 bases; unmatched junction bases: 9. The CDR3 covers 16 residues. Germline V gene data show CDR1 as LGHNA and CDR2 as YNFKEQ. This CDR3 is CASSQDIAGRANEQYF. CDR3 coding DNA: TGTGCCAGCAGCCAAGATATTGCCGGGAGGGCTAACGAGCAGTACTTC.

In nucleotides, the CDR3 is TGTGCCAGCAGCCCTGCCGCGGGTACCTATGGCTACACCTTC. Translated: CASSPAAGTYGYTF. V and J are TRBV7-6 and TRBJ1-2; D uncertain. CDR3 length: 14 residues. Deletions cut 5 bases from V and 4 bases from J, with 14 bases between. Looked up from germline, CDR1 is SGHVS and CDR2 is FNYEAQ.

This clonotype was counted between two and nine times. This chain connects TRBV20-1 to TRBJ2-7; 10 bases are a match to TRBD2. After removal of 5 bases from V and 11 bases from J, the junction contained 15 bases not matched to a gene. This CDR3 has 14 amino acids. Germline CDR1 DFQATT, CDR2 SNEGSKA (reference sequence). CDR3 DNA sequence: TGCAGTGCTGATCTAGCGGGAGTGGGACTGGGGAAGTACTTC. It encodes CSADLAGVGLGKYF.

This clonotype appeared a few times. This chain joins TRBV5-1 and TRBJ2-1; tentative D call: TRBD2 (6 bases). Per the germline V gene, CDR1 is SGHRS and CDR2 is YFSETQ. The CDR3 has 15 residues. Trimming cost V 2 bases and J 8 bases, with 17 bases left between them. CDR3 coding DNA: TGCGCCAGCAGCTTCGTAACGGGAGCGTTTGATGAGCAGTTCTTC. Its protein product is CASSFVTGAFDEQFF.

This chain connects TRBV20-1 to TRBJ2-3; maybe TRBD1 (5 bases). Germline lookup yields CDR1 DFQATT and CDR2 SNEGSKA (reference sequence). The ends were cut back, 1 base at V and 2 bases at J, with 16 bases in the middle. The length of the CDR3 is 16 residues. CDR3 DNA sequence: TGCAGTGCTAGAGGGACCATGGACACAAACACAGATACGCAGTATTTT. Protein: CSARGTMDTNTDTQYF.

This chain joins TRBV4-1 and TRBJ2-4; maybe TRBD2 (6 bases). CDR1 is MGHRA, CDR2 YSYEKL, per germline. The CDR3 sequence is 17 residues long. V was trimmed by 1 base and J by 1 base, leaving 14 bases between them. The CDR3 is CASSQVAAGSAKNIQYF. CDR3 nucleotide sequence: TGCGCCAGCAGCCAAGTTGCCGCGGGGTCTGCCAAAAACATTCAGTACTTC.